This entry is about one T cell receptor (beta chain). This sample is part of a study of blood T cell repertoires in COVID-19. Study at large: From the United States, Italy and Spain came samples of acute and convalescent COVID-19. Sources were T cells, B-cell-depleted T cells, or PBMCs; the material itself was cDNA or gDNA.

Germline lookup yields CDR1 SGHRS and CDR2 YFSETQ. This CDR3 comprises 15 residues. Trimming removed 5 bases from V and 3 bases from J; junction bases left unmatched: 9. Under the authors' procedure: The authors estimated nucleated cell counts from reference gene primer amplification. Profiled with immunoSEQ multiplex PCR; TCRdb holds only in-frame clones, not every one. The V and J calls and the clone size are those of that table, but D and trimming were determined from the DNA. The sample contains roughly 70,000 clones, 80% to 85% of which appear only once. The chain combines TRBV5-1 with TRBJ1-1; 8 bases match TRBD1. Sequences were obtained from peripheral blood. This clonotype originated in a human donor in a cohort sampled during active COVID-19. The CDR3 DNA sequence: TGCGCCAGCAGACAGGGGGATACTGGCTACACTGAAGCTTTCTTT. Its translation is CASRQGDTGYTEAFF.